This T cell receptor (beta chain) is from a study of blood T cell repertoires in COVID-19 (dated by TCRdb to about 2020). At the level of the whole study: Samples from collaborators originated in the United States, Italy and Spain and spanned both the acute and convalescent phases of COVID-19. HLA class I and class II types, where available, came from metadata supplied by the sample provider rather than from assay-based typing. A freely available public database, intended as a resource for researchers studying the immune response to SARS-CoV-2, is where the repertoires were released. Deeply sampled blood TCRbeta repertoires from subjects exposed to, actively infected with, or recovered from COVID-19 were included in the dataset. The prospective study material was composed of cDNA or gDNA derived from T cells, B-cell-depleted T cells, or PBMCs. Samples were obtained from the ongoing ImmuneRACE study (first 160 participants) and from 1,200 or so subjects provided by 6 global collaborators. Nearly every sample came with metadata listing a de-identified subject ID, COVID-19 status, age in years and sex. Broad study findings and their caveats: The quantity of clinical and demographic metadata differed by source and by participant and was supplied without curation.

As concerns this clone: The specificity of this receptor is unknown. Per-nucleotide qualities are absent, and no much larger clonotype sits a single base away.

The immunoSEQ Assay, a bias-controlled multiplex PCR, was used to amplify TCRbeta CDR3 regions from genomic DNA. The paper's processing steps were these. Nucleated cell counts per sample were estimated from amplification of reference gene primers within the assay. To quantify the absolute abundance of each unique TCRbeta CDR3 rearrangement, sequence reads were collapsed and filtered. For each sample, productive Simpson clonality was calculated by taking the square root of Simpson's diversity index across productive rearrangements. Here the immuneACCESS table is served through TCRdb, limited to in-frame sequences with V and J called. Missing clones are a known gap in these copies; in checked studies unresolved V genes cover under half, and the rest lacks a known reason. The V and J calls and clone size come from that table; D and trimming were worked out from the DNA. This sample is represented by under 150,000 clones; over 75% of them were singletons. Of the sample, about 2% is held by the ten largest clones.

Trimming at the junction amounts to 2 bases on V and 9 bases on J, and the germline ends lie 13 bases apart. The CDR3 goes from the cysteine to the phenylalanine over 13 residues. The DNA shown is the 39-base CDR3, in frame from base 1. The germline V gene yields MDHEN for CDR1 and SYDVKM for CDR2. Each collaborating institution followed its own protocols to collect whole blood in K2EDTA tubes. For TCRbeta analysis, collaborator samples were shipped as frozen whole blood, as isolated PBMCs, or as DNA extracted from either sample type. The chain links TRBV28 with TRBJ1-1; the D gene cannot be named for sure. Sequenced material: peripheral blood. The clonotype comes from a man aged 70 or older with active COVID-19. The sequenced DNA is TGTGCCAGCAGTTTAAAACGGACTTATCAAGCTTTCTTT. Its amino acids are CASSLKRTYQAFF.